The TCR beta chain under discussion was sequenced for a study of shared clonotypes between healthy human individuals. TCRdb keeps only in-frame clones here, not all; method: immunoSEQ multiplex PCR. The sample shows 2 million to 2.5 million clones, just over 90% of them seen only once. The ends were cut back, 0 bases at V and 5 bases at J, with 10 bases in the middle. CDR3 size: 14 residues. The germline CDR1 and CDR2 sequences are KGHSH and LQKENI. The TCR originated in a man between 18 and 35 years old in good health. Some clones in this sample may be carry-over from other donors' samples. The sequencing input was naive CD4+ T cells from PBMCs. Subset specified: CD45RA+ positively selected. V usage is TRBV18 and J usage is TRBJ1-1; D unclear. The CDR3 DNA reads as TGTGCCAGCTCACCACCGAGCAGGTTGACTGAAGCTTTCTTT. Translated: CASSPPSRLTEAFF.